This TCR beta chain was sequenced in a study of CD8+ T cells in alopecia areata. Study-level background: Each of the treated patients was given oral tofacitinib, 5 to 10 mg twice daily, for moderate-to-severe alopecia areata.

Sequencing relied on a cDNA template that was reverse transcribed from extracted RNA. TCRdb's table, derived via immunoSEQ multiplex PCR, lists solely in-frame clones and lacks some. The top ten clones hold about 3.5% of a sample with 150,000 to 250,000 clones, 45% to 75% of them seen once. Treatment described: oral pan-JAK inhibitor, 5-10 mg twice daily. V was clipped by 0 bases and J by 4 bases, with 12 bases between them. This CDR3 has 15 amino acids. Germline loops: CDR1 LNHNV, CDR2 YYDKDF (reference sequence). The origin of this receptor is a human donor with alopecia areata. This chain links TRBV15 with TRBJ1-2; D gene unclear. The sequencing here drew on CD4+ T cells sorted from blood, taken at week 4, from a patient treated with tofacitinib. The CDR3 spells CATSRDSGTIYGYTF. CDR3 DNA sequence: TGTGCCACCAGCAGAGATTCTGGCACTATCTATGGCTACACCTTC.